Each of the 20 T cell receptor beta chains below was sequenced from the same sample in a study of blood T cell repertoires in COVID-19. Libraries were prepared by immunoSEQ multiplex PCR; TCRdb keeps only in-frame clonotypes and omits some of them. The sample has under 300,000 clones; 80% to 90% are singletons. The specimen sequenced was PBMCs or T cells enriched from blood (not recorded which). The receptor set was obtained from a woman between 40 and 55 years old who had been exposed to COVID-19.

The CDR3 reads CASSPRGQGSTGELFF. CDR3 DNA sequence: TGTGCCAGCTCCCCCCGGGGACAGGGTAGCACCGGGGAGCTGTTTTTT. The V call is TRBV7-2, the J call TRBJ2-2; 9 nucleotides match TRBD1. The J segment lost 4 bases and the V segment lost 8 bases, leaving 11 bases of the junction unmatched. The CDR3 length is 16 residues. Germline CDR1 is SGHTA and CDR2 is FQGNSA.

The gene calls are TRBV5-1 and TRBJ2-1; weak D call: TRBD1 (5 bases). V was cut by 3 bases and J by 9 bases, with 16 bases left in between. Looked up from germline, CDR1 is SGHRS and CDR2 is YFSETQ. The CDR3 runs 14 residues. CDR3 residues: CASSYVDSQGEQFF. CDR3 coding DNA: TGCGCCAGCAGCTACGTAGACTCCCAGGGTGAGCAGTTCTTC.

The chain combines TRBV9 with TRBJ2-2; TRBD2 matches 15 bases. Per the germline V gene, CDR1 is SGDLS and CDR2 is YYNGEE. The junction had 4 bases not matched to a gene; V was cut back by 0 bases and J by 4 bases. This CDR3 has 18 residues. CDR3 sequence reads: CASSVGTSGRAVTGELFF. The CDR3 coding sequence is TGTGCCAGCAGCGTAGGGACTAGCGGGAGGGCGGTCACCGGGGAGCTGTTTTTT.

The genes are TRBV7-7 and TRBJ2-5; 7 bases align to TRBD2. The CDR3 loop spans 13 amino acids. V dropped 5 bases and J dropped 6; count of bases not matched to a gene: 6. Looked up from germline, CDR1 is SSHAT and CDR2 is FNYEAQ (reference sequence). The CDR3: CASSPGGFQTQYF. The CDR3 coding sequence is TGTGCCAGCAGCCCCGGGGGGTTCCAGACCCAGTACTTC.

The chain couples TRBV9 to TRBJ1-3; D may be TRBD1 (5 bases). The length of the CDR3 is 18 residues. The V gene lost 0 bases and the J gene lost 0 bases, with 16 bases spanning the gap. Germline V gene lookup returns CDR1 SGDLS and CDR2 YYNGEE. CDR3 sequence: CASSVGGLGGNSGNTIYF. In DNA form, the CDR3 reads TGTGCCAGCAGCGTAGGGGGGTTGGGAGGTAACTCTGGAAACACCATATATTTT.

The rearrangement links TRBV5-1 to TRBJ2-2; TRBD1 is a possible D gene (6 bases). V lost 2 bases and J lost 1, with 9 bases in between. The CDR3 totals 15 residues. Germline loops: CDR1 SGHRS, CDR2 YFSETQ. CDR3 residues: CASSFAGENTGELFF. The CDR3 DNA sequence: TGCGCCAGCAGCTTTGCAGGGGAGAACACCGGGGAGCTGTTTTTT.

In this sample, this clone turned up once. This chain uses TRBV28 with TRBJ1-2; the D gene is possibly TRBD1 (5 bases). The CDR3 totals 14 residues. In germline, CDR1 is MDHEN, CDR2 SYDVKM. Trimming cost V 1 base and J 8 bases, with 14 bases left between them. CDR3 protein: CASSLFDSGQGYTF. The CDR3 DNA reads TGTGCCAGCAGTTTATTCGACAGTGGCCAGGGCTACACCTTC.

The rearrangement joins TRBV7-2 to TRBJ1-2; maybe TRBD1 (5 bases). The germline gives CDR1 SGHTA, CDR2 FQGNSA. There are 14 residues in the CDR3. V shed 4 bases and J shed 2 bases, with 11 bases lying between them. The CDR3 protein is CASSSDTRNYGYTF. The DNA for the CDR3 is TGTGCCAGCAGCTCGGACACACGGAACTATGGCTACACCTTC.

CDR3 sequence reads: CASSLGLRQGEENTEAFF. DNA for the CDR3: TGTGCCAGCAGTTTAGGCCTGAGACAGGGAGAAGAGAACACTGAAGCTTTCTTT. The chain couples TRBV28 to TRBJ1-1; 7 positions agree with TRBD1. The CDR3 runs 18 residues. CDR1 and CDR2 (germline): MDHEN, SYDVKM. The V gene end was trimmed by 2 bases and the J gene end by 1 base; junction bases not matched to a gene: 13.

The CDR3: CAWRVGTGTSGNTIYF. CDR3 nucleotide sequence: TGTGCCTGGAGAGTGGGGACAGGAACCTCTGGAAACACCATATATTTT. The rearrangement joins TRBV30 to TRBJ1-3; the match to TRBD1 covers 8 bases. CDR1 GTSNPN and CDR2 SVGIG come from the germline V gene (reference sequence). With V trimmed by 3 bases and J by 0 bases, 7 bases remained unmatched. This CDR3 is 16 amino acids long. Full variable domain (missing parts from reference TRBV30 and TRBJ1-3): SQTIHQWPATLVQPVGSPLSLECTVEGTSNPNLYWYRQAAGRGLQLLFYSVGIGQISSEVPQNLSASRPQDRQFILSSKKLLLSDSGFYLCAWRVGTGTSGNTIYFGEGSWLTVV.

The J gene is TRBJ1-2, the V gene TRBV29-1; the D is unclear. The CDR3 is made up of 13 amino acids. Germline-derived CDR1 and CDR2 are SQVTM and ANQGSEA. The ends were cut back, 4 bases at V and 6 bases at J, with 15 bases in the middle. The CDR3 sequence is CSVVRMSRNGYTF. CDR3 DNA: TGCAGCGTTGTGAGAATGTCGAGGAATGGCTACACCTTC.

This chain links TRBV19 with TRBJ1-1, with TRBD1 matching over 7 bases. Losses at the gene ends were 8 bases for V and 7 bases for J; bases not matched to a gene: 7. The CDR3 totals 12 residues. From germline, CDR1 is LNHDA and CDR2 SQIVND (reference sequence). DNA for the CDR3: TGTGCCAGTCTACAGGGGTTGAGTGAAGCTTTCTTT. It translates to CASLQGLSEAFF.

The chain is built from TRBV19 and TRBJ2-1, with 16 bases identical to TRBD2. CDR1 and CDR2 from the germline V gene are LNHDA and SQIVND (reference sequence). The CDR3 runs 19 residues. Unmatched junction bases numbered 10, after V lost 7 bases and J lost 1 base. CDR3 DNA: TGTGCCAGTAAGGCGGGACTAGCGGGAGGGAGGATTTCCTACAATGAGCAGTTCTTC. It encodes CASKAGLAGGRISYNEQFF.

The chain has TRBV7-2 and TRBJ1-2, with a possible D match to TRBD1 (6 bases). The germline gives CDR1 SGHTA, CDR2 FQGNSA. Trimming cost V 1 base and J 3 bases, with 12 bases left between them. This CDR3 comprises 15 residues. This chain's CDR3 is CASSLEGQGYYGYTF. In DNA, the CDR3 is TGTGCCAGCAGCTTAGAGGGCCAGGGGTACTATGGCTACACCTTC.

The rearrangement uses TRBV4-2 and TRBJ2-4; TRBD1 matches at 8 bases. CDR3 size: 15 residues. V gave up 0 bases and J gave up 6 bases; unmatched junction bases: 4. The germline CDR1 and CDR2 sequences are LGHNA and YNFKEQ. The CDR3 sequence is CASSQDAGQGNIQYF. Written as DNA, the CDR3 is TGTGCCAGCAGCCAAGACGCCGGACAGGGAAACATTCAGTACTTC.

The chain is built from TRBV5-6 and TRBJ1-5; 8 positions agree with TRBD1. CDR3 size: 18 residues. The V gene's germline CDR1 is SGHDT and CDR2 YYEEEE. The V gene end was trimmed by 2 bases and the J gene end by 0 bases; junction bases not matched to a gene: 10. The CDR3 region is CASSLFSGGGHSNQPQHF. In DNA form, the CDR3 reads TGTGCCAGCAGCTTATTTTCAGGGGGCGGTCATAGCAATCAGCCCCAGCATTTT.

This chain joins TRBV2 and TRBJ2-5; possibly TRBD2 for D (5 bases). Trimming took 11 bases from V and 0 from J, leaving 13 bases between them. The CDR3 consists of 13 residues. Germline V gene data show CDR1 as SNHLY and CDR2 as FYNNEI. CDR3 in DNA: TGTGCCTCCGGGGATAGGTACCAAGAGACCCAGTACTTC. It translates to CASGDRYQETQYF.

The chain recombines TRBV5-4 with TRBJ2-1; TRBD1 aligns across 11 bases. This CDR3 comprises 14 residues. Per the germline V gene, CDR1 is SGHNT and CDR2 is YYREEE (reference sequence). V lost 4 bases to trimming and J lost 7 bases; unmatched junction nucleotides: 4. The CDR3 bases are TGTGCCAGCAGCCTGGGGACAGGGGGAAATGAGCAGTTCTTC. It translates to CASSLGTGGNEQFF.

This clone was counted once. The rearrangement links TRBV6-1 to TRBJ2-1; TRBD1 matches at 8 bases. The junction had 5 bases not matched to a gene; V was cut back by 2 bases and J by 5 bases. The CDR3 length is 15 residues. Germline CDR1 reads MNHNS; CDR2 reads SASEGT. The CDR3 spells CASSELGQGDNEQFF. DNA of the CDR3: TGTGCCAGCAGTGAACTCGGACAGGGTGACAATGAGCAGTTCTTC.

In nucleotides, the CDR3 is TGTGCCAGCAGCCCCTTCGGCGCGGCGGGAAGGGCGGATACGCAGTATTTT. Translated, it gives CASSPFGAAGRADTQYF. V and J are TRBV27 and TRBJ2-3; D possibly corresponds to TRBD2 (6 bases). V shed 6 bases and J shed 6 bases, with 25 bases lying between them. CDR3 length equals 17 residues. The germline gives CDR1 MNHEY, CDR2 SMNVEV (reference sequence).